The source of this T cell receptor beta chain is a study of T cell repertoires in cytomegalovirus infection. As concerns this clonotype: The antigen is unknown.

MiXCR, run by TCRdb on the reads, gives a single entry per CDR3 protein. The sample has around 430,000 distinct CDR3 sequences, 42% seen once; the top ten hold about 45%. The specimen was cultured PBMCs, collected from culture after CMV antigen stimulation. The TCR originated in a human donor in good health (CMV status not recorded). Some clones in this sample may be carry-over from other donors' samples.

Here the CDR3 reads CSAREGGGVNEQYF. In nucleotides, the CDR3 is TGCAGTGCTAGGGAGGGGGGGGGGGTAAACGAGCAGTACTTC. The chain recombines TRBV20-1 with TRBJ2-7; D is possibly TRBD2 (7 bases). This CDR3 is built from 14 residues. V was trimmed by 3 bases and J by 5 bases, leaving 17 bases between them. CDR1 is DFQATT and CDR2 is SNEGSKA in the germline V gene (reference sequence).